This TCR beta chain was profiled in a study of Graves' ophthalmopathy and Graves' hyperthyroidism. V was cut by 2 bases and J by 8 bases, with 19 bases left in between. The CDR3 covers 16 residues. Germline loops: CDR1 SGHTA, CDR2 FQGTGA. Stable hyperthyroidism denotes an absence of ophthalmopathy throughout 18 months of follow-up. Recruitment covered hyperthyroidism patients aged 18 to 65 whose new diagnosis was of under 2 months' duration. Amplified TCR beta CDR3 regions were obtained using RNA transcripts as template. Investigators did first-round RT-PCR with HTBI primers, then second-round multiplex PCR. A single record per CDR3 protein comes from TCRdb applying MiXCR to the multiplex PCR reads. The table includes hundreds of thousands of distinct CDR3 sequences, over 20% detected once.

The chain is built from TRBV7-3 and TRBJ2-1, with D unresolved. The clonotype was recovered from a woman aged 18-29 years with stable Graves' hyperthyroidism. Sequencing was carried out using peripheral blood. CDR3 residues: CASSLRLNWLVDEQFF. CDR3 in DNA: TGTGCCAGCAGCTTACGGCTGAATTGGTTAGTGGATGAGCAGTTCTTC.